The next 20 T cell receptor beta chains were all read from a single sample in a study of CD8 T cells in ankylosing spondylitis. Regarding the study as a whole: A TCR beta motif made of fewer than 10 highly homologous variants seemed typical of ankylosing spondylitis blood.

From the 5' RACE reads, TCRdb called clonotypes with MiXCR, one entry per CDR3 protein. The table shows fewer than 550,000 distinct CDR3 sequences, with under 5.5% occurring only once. Their target antigens are unknown. The sample was blood, either unsorted or a sorted T cell fraction (not recorded which). These receptors were collected from a male donor with ankylosing spondylitis.

This clonotype was picked up many times. This chain links TRBV5-1 with TRBJ2-3; D not certain. Germline values: CDR1 SGHRS, CDR2 YFSETQ. This CDR3 is built from 13 residues. V was clipped by 1 base and J by 5 bases, with 8 bases between them. CDR3: CASSLIPGDTQYF. DNA for the CDR3: TGCGCCAGCAGCTTGATTCCTGGAGATACGCAGTATTTT. Full variable domain (rest looked up from reference TRBV5-1 and TRBJ2-3): KAGVTQTPRYLIKTRGQQVTLSCSPISGHRSVSWYQQTPGQGLQFLFEYFSETQRNKGNFPGRFSGRQFSNSRSEMNVSTLELGDSALYLCASSLIPGDTQYFGPGTRLTVL.

In this sample, this clonotype turned up many times. This sequence joins TRBV12-3 or TRBV12-4 and TRBJ2-5, with D possibly being TRBD2 (6 bases). This CDR3 has 13 residues. The V and J ends lost 11 bases and 5 bases respectively, with 18 bases between them. Written as DNA, the CDR3 is TGTGCCGTGGGGACTTCCCTGCGGGAGACCCAGTACTTC. It specifies CAVGTSLRETQYF.

This clonotype has ten or more counts. V and J are TRBV11-3 and TRBJ2-1, with D possibly being TRBD1 (6 bases). Trimming shortened V by 0 bases and J by 2 bases, and 11 bases separated the two germline ends. Germline V lookup: CDR1 SGHNT, CDR2 YENEEA. The CDR3 loop spans 16 amino acids. CDR3 DNA: TGTGCCAGCAGCTTAGATCTGGGGGCTCCCTACAATGAGCAGTTCTTC. Amino acids: CASSLDLGAPYNEQFF.

Ten or more counts support this clonotype. The chain is built from TRBV7-8 and TRBJ2-7; D tentatively reads TRBD1 or TRBD2 (5 bases each). The CDR3 covers 13 residues. The germline V gene has CDR1 SGHVS and CDR2 FQNEAQ. V was trimmed by 6 bases and J by 3 bases, leaving 12 bases between them. Here the CDR3 DNA reads TGTGCCAGCAGGCCGGGACCGAGCTACGAGCAGTACTTC. It codes for CASRPGPSYEQYF.

V usage is TRBV9 and J usage is TRBJ1-1; unclear D gene. The CDR3 loop spans 13 amino acids. Germline V gene data show CDR1 as SGDLS and CDR2 as YYNGEE. The V end was cut by 7 bases, the J end by 1 base, with 11 bases between. CDR3 residues: CASGKRQNTEAFF. CDR3 DNA: TGTGCCAGCGGAAAGAGACAGAACACTGAAGCTTTCTTT.

This clonotype has a count of ten or more. The V call is TRBV4-3, the J call TRBJ2-1; D ambiguous. V dropped 0 bases and J dropped 7 bases, with 16 bases sitting between them. This CDR3 comprises 16 residues. Germline V gene sequence: CDR1 LGHNA, CDR2 YSLEER. The CDR3 DNA is TGCGCCAGCAGCCAAGATAGATGGGTCGTACAGAATGAGCAGTTCTTC. This encodes CASSQDRWVVQNEQFF.

The table lists this clonotype with many counts. This chain uses TRBV6-2 or TRBV6-3 with TRBJ2-4; the D gene is possibly TRBD2 (6 bases). CDR1 is MNHEY, CDR2 SVGEGT, per germline. This CDR3 has 16 amino acids. The V gene lost 6 bases and the J gene lost 0 bases, with 15 bases spanning the gap. The CDR3 is CASSTPGGKAKNIQYF. For the CDR3, the DNA is TGTGCCAGCAGCACCCCTGGCGGGAAAGCCAAAAACATTCAGTACTTC.

This clonotype has at least ten counts. The rearrangement links TRBV5-1 to TRBJ2-1; D might be TRBD1 or TRBD2, each matching 5 bases. The V gene lost 4 bases and the J gene lost 7 bases, with 24 bases spanning the gap. Germline V CDR1 and CDR2: SGHRS, YFSETQ. This CDR3 is built from 17 residues. For the CDR3, the DNA is TGCGCCAGCAGCCCGTTTTTCGGGGCCCACGAAAGGAATGAGCAGTTCTTC. The encoded protein is CASSPFFGAHERNEQFF.

This clonotype was counted a few times. The rearrangement joins TRBV5-1 to TRBJ2-5; D not resolved. V was trimmed by 4 bases and J by 0 bases, leaving 13 bases between them. Germline V gene data show CDR1 as SGHRS and CDR2 as YFSETQ. This CDR3 spans 15 amino acids. In nucleotides, the CDR3 is TGCGCCAGCAGCGATAGACAAGACTACCAAGAGACCCAGTACTTC. It is translated as CASSDRQDYQETQYF. The variable domain in full, with the rest retrieved from reference TRBV5-1 and TRBJ2-5, is KAGVTQTPRYLIKTRGQQVTLSCSPISGHRSVSWYQQTPGQGLQFLFEYFSETQRNKGNFPGRFSGRQFSNSRSEMNVSTLELGDSALYLCASSDRQDYQETQYFGPGTRLLVL.

In this sample, this clonotype turned up many times. The genes are TRBV6-1 and TRBJ1-2; tentatively, D is TRBD1 (5 bases). V lost 4 bases to trimming and J lost 4 bases, with 16 bases between them. The CDR3 has 15 residues. Per the germline V gene, CDR1 is MNHNS and CDR2 is SASEGT. In DNA form, the CDR3 reads TGTGCCAGCAGTGGGGGATACGGGGGAGCCTATGGCTACACCTTC. The encoded protein is CASSGGYGGAYGYTF.

There are many counts of this clonotype. The chain links TRBV27 to TRBJ2-2; D not resolved. V lost 6 bases and J lost 5, with 13 bases in between. Looked up from germline, CDR1 is MNHEY and CDR2 is SMNVEV (reference sequence). The CDR3 is 14 amino acids. The CDR3 DNA follows: TGTGCCAGCAGCCCGTACCTTGGGACCGGGGAGCTGTTTTTT. Protein: CASSPYLGTGELFF.

This clonotype was found a few times. The V and J genes are TRBV18 and TRBJ2-7; D remains unclear. Trimming removed 2 bases at V and 3 bases at J, with 8 bases between. Germline V gene sequence: CDR1 KGHSH, CDR2 LQKENI. This CDR3 has 13 amino acids. The CDR3 DNA reads as TGTGCCAGCTCACCAAATCGACACTACGAGCAGTACTTC. It yields the protein CASSPNRHYEQYF.

As to this clonotype: This may come from a read error, since a much larger clone is one base off. The chain uses TRBV28 and TRBJ2-3; D not resolved. The germline V gene encodes CDR1 MDHEN and CDR2 SYDVKM. The CDR3 sequence is 14 residues long. CDR3 nucleotide sequence: TGTTCCAGCAGTTTAGGCCAGGACCAAGATACGCAGTATTTT. Amino acid sequence: CSSSLGQDQDTQYF.

This clonotype came up many times. V usage is TRBV12-3 or TRBV12-4 and J usage is TRBJ2-7, with D possibly being TRBD1 (5 bases). Trimming shortened V by 3 bases and J by 0 bases, and 15 bases separated the two germline ends. CDR3 length equals 16 residues. CDR3 loop: CASSLGQAYDSYEQYF. The CDR3 DNA is TGTGCCAGCAGTTTGGGGCAGGCTTATGACTCCTACGAGCAGTACTTC.

This clonotype has at least ten counts. This chain joins TRBV9 and TRBJ2-7, with TRBD1 identical over 7 bases. The length of the CDR3 is 14 residues. Germline trimming cut 1 base from V and 1 base from J; bases unmatched to any gene: 2. Looked up from germline, CDR1 is SGDLS and CDR2 is YYNGEE. CDR3 region: CASSVRGLSYEQYF. The CDR3 DNA follows: TGTGCCAGCAGCGTAAGGGGGCTGTCCTACGAGCAGTACTTC.

This clonotype was seen a handful of times. The chain uses TRBV6-5 and TRBJ1-1, with 8 bases identical to TRBD1. The CDR3 runs to 16 residues. The V segment lost 4 bases and the J segment 1 base; nucleotides outside the gene matches: 8. CDR1 MNHEY and CDR2 SVGAGI come from the germline V gene. The CDR3 here is CASSSPGQGGNTEAFF. The CDR3 region has the DNA TGTGCCAGCAGTTCTCCCGGACAGGGAGGGAACACTGAAGCTTTCTTT.

This clonotype has ten or more counts. This sequence joins TRBV6-5 and TRBJ1-1; D is undetermined. V was cut by 4 bases and J by 0 bases, with 6 bases left in between. The CDR3 covers 13 residues. Germline values: CDR1 MNHEY, CDR2 SVGAGI. CDR3 in amino acids: CASSWTVNTEAFF. CDR3 nucleotides: TGTGCCAGCAGTTGGACGGTGAACACTGAAGCTTTCTTT.

This clonotype showed up many times. The chain is built from TRBV4-1 and TRBJ2-3, with 13 bases matching TRBD2. Germline CDR1 MGHRA, CDR2 YSYEKL. The V segment lost 2 bases and the J segment 6 bases; nucleotides outside the gene matches: 5. This CDR3 is built from 16 residues. The CDR3 DNA reads TGCGCCAGCAGCCAAATTCGACTAGCGGGAGGTGATACGCAGTATTTT. Amino acid sequence: CASSQIRLAGGDTQYF.

In its sample, this clonotype was seen many times. V usage is TRBV28 and J usage is TRBJ2-7, with TRBD2 as a possible D gene (5 bases). Trimming took 6 bases from V and 7 from J, leaving 13 bases between them. Looked up from germline, CDR1 is MDHEN and CDR2 is SYDVKM. CDR3 length: 12 amino acids. The CDR3 loop is CASRPGSKEQYF. The CDR3 nucleotides are TGTGCCAGCAGGCCGGGATCCAAGGAGCAGTACTTC.

In its sample, this clonotype was seen many times. The rearrangement uses TRBV7-9 and TRBJ1-2, with 7 bases lining up with TRBD1. From germline, CDR1 is SEHNR and CDR2 FQNEAQ (reference sequence). The trim removed 3 bases at V and 6 bases at J, leaving 4 bases unmatched. This CDR3 region has 13 residues. Here the CDR3 reads CASSLGQKNGYTF. The DNA of the CDR3 is TGTGCCAGCAGCTTGGGACAGAAAAATGGCTACACCTTC.